A single sample gave rise to the 9 T cell receptor beta chains below, sequenced in a study of cytomegalovirus exposure and HLA in healthy donors. Researchers ran the PCR with 60 Vbeta and 13 Jbeta primers. Measured with immunoSEQ multiplex PCR; TCRdb has only the in-frame clones, and not every one. Here the sample spans approximately 130,000 clones, about four fifths being singletons. Sequenced material: PBMCs. All receptors come from a man between 18 and 29 years old in good health and CMV-seronegative.

The V call is TRBV5-5, the J call TRBJ2-5; TRBD2 agrees at 7 bases. The V gene's germline CDR1 is SGHKS and CDR2 YYEKEE (reference sequence). The V gene end was trimmed by 0 bases and the J gene end by 4 bases; junction bases not matched to a gene: 6. The CDR3 is made up of 15 amino acids. CDR3 bases: TGTGCCAGCAGCTTGGATTGGGGGGGAGGAGAGACCCAGTACTTC. Translating gives CASSLDWGGGETQYF.

The rearrangement uses TRBV20-1 and TRBJ2-5; D ambiguous. CDR1 DFQATT and CDR2 SNEGSKA come from the germline V gene (reference sequence). The CDR3 contains 11 residues. V lost 4 bases, J lost 5 bases, and 8 bases lay in between. CDR3 nucleotides: TGCAGTGCTACCCATCAGGAGACCCAGTACTTC. It encodes CSATHQETQYF.

The J gene is TRBJ1-2, the V gene TRBV7-6; TRBD1 might be the D (6 bases). Germline V gene sequence: CDR1 SGHVS, CDR2 FNYEAQ. V was pared by 5 bases and J by 4 bases, with 14 bases between. The CDR3 extends over 14 amino acids. The CDR3 sequence: CASSPEGEPYGYTF. The CDR3 nucleotides read TGTGCCAGCAGCCCTGAGGGGGAGCCCTATGGCTACACCTTC. The variable domain in full, completed from reference TRBV7-6 and TRBJ1-2, reads GAGVSQSPRYKVTKRGQDVALRCDPISGHVSLYWYRQALGQGPEFLTYFNYEAQQDKSGLPNDRFSAERPEGSISTLTIQRTEQRDSAMYRCASSPEGEPYGYTFGSGTRLTVV.

This chain uses TRBV6-5 with TRBJ2-7; D uncertain. Germline loops: CDR1 MNHEY, CDR2 SVGAGI. There are 11 residues in the CDR3. The ends were cut back, 2 bases at V and 9 bases at J, with 8 bases in the middle. This CDR3 reads CASSYMARQYF. CDR3 DNA sequence: TGTGCCAGCAGTTACATGGCACGGCAGTACTTC.

The chain employs TRBV7-8 and TRBJ1-6; tentative D call: TRBD1 (5 bases). The CDR3 is 18 residues long. Trimming removed 0 bases from V and 5 bases from J, with 17 bases in between. Germline values: CDR1 SGHVS, CDR2 FQNEAQ. CDR3 amino acids: CASSLAGGKYRDNSPLHF. The CDR3 bases are TGTGCCAGCAGCTTAGCGGGGGGAAAATATCGGGATAATTCACCCCTCCACTTT.

This clone was found once. The chain is built from TRBV7-2 and TRBJ1-2; a possible D gene is TRBD1 (6 bases). Per germline, CDR1 SGHTA and CDR2 FQGNSA. The V and J ends lost 2 bases and 7 bases respectively, with 17 bases between them. The CDR3 covers 15 residues. CDR3 in DNA: TGTGCCAGCAGCTTAAGCTGGCAGGGGCAGGTTGGCTACACCTTC. It translates to CASSLSWQGQVGYTF.

This sequence joins TRBV5-8 and TRBJ1-2; D is unclear. In germline, CDR1 is SGHTS, CDR2 YDEGEE. The V gene lost 7 bases and the J gene lost 8 bases, with 33 bases spanning the gap. This CDR3 region has 18 residues. The chain's CDR3 is CASYPQSTPAILTMGYTF. CDR3 sequence (DNA): TGTGCCAGCTACCCTCAAAGTACTCCCGCAATACTAACTATGGGCTACACCTTC.

V and J are TRBV6-6 and TRBJ2-1; 9 bases align to TRBD1. The CDR3 contains 15 residues. CDR1 is MNHNY, CDR2 SVGAGI, per germline (reference sequence). Trimming at V came to 2 bases and at J to 6 bases, leaving 5 bases not matched to a gene. CDR3: CASSYPGTGINEQFF. CDR3 bases: TGTGCCAGCAGTTACCCTGGGACAGGGATCAATGAGCAGTTCTTC.

The chain joins TRBV6-5 to TRBJ1-2, with 9 bases lining up with TRBD1. The CDR3 has 14 amino acids. The germline CDR1 and CDR2 sequences are MNHEY and SVGAGI. Trimming at V came to 7 bases and at J to 1 base, leaving 4 bases not matched to a gene. CDR3 in amino acids: CASTYRGHNYGYTF. The CDR3 coding sequence is TGTGCCAGCACCTACAGGGGGCATAACTATGGCTACACCTTC.